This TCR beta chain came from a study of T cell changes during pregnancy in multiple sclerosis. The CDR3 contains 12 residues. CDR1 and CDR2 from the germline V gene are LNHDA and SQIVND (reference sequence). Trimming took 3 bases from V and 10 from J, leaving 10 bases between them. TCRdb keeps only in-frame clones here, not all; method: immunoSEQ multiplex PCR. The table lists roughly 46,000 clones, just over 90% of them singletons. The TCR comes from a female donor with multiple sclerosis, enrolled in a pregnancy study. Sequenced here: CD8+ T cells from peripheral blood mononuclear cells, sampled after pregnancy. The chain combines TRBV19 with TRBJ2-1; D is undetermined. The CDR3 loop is CASSIPGWEQFF. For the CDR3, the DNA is TGTGCCAGTAGTATCCCGGGTTGGGAGCAGTTCTTC.